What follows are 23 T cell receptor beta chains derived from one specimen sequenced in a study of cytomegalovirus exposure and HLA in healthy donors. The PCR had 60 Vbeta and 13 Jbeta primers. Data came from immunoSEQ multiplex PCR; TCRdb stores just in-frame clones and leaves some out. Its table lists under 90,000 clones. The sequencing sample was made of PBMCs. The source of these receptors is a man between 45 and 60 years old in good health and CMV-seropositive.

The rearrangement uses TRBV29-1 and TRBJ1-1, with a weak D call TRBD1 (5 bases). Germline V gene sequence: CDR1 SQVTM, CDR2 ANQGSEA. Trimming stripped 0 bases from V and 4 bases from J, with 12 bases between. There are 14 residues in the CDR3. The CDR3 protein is CSVEDRRGPTEAFF. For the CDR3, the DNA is TGCAGCGTTGAAGATCGGCGGGGCCCCACTGAAGCTTTCTTT.

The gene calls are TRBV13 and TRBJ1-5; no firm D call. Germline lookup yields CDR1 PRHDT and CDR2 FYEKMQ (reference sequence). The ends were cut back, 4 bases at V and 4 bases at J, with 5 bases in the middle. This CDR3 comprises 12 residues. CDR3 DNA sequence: TGTGCCAGCAGCTCACAAAATCAGCCCCAGCATTTT. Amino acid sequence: CASSSQNQPQHF.

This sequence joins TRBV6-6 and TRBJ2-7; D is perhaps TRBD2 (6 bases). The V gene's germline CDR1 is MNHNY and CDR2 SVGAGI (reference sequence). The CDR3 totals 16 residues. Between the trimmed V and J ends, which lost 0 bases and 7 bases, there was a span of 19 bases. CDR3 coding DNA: TGTGCCAGCAGTTACTCAGGCCGGGGTAGCGGTGGGGAGCAGTACGTC. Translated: CASSYSGRGSGGEQYV.

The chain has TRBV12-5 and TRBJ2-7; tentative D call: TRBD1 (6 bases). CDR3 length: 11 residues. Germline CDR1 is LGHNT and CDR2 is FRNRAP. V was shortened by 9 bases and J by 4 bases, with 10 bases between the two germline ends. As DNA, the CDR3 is TGTGCTAGCCGGACAGCTTACGAGCAGTACTTC. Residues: CASRTAYEQYF.

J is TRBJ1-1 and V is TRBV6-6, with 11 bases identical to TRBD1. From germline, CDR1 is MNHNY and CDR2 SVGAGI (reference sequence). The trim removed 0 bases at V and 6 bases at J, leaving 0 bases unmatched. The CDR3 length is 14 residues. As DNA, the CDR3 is TGTGCCAGCAGTTACTCGGGACAGGGGGCTGAAGCTTTCTTT. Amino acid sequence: CASSYSGQGAEAFF.

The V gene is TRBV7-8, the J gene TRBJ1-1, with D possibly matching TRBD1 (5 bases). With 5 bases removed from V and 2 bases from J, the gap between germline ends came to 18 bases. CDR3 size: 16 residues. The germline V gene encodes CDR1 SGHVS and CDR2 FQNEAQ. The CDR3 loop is CASSPLGTDSNTEAFF. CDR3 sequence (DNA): TGTGCCAGCAGCCCCCTCGGGACTGATTCTAACACTGAAGCTTTCTTT.

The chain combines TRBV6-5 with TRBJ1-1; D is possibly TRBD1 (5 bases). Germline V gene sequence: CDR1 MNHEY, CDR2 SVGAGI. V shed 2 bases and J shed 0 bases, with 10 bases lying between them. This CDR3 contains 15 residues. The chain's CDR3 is CASSYVGALNTEAFF. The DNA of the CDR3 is TGTGCCAGCAGTTACGTTGGGGCCCTGAACACTGAAGCTTTCTTT.

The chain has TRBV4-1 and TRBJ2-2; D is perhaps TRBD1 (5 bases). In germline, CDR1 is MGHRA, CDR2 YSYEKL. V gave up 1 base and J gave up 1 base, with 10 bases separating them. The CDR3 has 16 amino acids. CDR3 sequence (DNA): TGCGCCAGCAGCCAAGGAGTTGGACAGAACACCGGGGAGCTGTTTTTT. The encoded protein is CASSQGVGQNTGELFF.

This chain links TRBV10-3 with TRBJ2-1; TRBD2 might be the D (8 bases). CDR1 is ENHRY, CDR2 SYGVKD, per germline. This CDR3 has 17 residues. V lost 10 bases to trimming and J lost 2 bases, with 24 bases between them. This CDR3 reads CATGGGVQGGPYNEQFF. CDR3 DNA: TGTGCCACGGGAGGGGGCGTCCAGGGAGGGCCCTACAATGAGCAGTTCTTC.

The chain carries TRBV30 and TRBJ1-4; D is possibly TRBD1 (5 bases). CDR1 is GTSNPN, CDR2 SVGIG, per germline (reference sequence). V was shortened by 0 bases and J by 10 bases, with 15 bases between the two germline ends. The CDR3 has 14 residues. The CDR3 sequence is CAWSVGSRRGKLFF. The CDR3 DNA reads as TGTGCCTGGAGTGTTGGCAGCCGAAGGGGAAAACTGTTTTTT. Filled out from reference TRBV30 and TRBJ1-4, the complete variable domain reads SQTIHQWPATLVQPVGSPLSLECTVEGTSNPNLYWYRQAAGRGLQLLFYSVGIGQISSEVPQNLSASRPQDRQFILSSKKLLLSDSGFYLCAWSVGSRRGKLFFGSGTQLSVL.

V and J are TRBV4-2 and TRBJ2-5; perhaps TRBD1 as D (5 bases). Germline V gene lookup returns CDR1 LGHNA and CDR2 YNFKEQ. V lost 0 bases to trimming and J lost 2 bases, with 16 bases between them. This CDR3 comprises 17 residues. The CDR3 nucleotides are TGTGCCAGCAGCCAAGATGGCCAGGGCGAGAGACAAGAGACCCAGTACTTC. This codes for CASSQDGQGERQETQYF.

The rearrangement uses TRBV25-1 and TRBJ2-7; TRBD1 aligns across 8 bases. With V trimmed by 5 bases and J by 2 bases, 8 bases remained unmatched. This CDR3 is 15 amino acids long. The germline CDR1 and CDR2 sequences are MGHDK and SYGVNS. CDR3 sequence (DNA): TGTGCCAGCAGTCCTCCCCGGGACAGGCCCTACGAGCAGTACTTC. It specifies CASSPPRDRPYEQYF.

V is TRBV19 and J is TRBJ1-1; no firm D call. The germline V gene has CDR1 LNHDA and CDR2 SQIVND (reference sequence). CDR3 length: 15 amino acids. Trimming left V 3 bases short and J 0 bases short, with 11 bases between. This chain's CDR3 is CASSMMPDMNTEAFF. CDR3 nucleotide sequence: TGTGCCAGTAGTATGATGCCAGACATGAACACTGAAGCTTTCTTT.

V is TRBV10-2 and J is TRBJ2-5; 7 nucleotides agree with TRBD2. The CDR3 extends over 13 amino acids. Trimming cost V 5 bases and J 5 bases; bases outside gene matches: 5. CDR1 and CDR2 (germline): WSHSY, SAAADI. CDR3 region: CASSSFGGETQYF. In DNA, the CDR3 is TGCGCCAGCAGTTCTTTCGGGGGGGAGACCCAGTACTTC.

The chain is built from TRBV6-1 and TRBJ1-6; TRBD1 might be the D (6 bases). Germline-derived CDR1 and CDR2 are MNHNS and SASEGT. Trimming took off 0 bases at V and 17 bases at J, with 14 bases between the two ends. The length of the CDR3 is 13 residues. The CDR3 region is CASSEAQRGLIHF. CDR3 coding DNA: TGTGCCAGCAGTGAAGCCCAGAGGGGGTTGATCCACTTT.

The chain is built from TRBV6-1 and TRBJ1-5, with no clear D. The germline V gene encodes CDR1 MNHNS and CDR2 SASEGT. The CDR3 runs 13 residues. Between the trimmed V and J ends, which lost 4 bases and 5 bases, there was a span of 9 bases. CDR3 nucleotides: TGTGCCAGCAGTGTTAACGGGGATCAGCCCCAGCATTTT. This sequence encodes CASSVNGDQPQHF.

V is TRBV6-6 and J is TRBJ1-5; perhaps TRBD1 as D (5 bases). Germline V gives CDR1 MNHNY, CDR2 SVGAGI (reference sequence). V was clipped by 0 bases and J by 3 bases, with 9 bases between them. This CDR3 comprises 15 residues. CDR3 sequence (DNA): TGTGCCAGCAGTTACTCGGGGCAGCACAATCAGCCCCAGCATTTT. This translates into CASSYSGQHNQPQHF.

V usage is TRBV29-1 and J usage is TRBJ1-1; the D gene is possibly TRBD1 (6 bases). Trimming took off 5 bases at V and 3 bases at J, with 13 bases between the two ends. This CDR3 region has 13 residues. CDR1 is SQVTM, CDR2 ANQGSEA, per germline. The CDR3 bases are TGCAGCGTTCGCAGGGGAGGGGACACTGAAGCTTTCTTT. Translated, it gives CSVRRGGDTEAFF.

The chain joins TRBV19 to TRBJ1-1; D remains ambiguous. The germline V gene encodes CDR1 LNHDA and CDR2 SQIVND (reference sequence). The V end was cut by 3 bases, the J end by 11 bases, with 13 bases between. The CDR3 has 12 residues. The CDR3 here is CASSIISGRAFF. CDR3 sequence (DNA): TGTGCCAGTAGTATCATATCTGGGAGGGCTTTCTTT.

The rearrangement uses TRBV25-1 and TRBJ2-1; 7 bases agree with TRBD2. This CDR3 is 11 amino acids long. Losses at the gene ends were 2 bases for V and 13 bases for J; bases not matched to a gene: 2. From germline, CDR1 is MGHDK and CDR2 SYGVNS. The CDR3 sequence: CASSEGEGQFF. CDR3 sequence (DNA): TGTGCCAGCAGTGAAGGGGAGGGACAGTTCTTC.

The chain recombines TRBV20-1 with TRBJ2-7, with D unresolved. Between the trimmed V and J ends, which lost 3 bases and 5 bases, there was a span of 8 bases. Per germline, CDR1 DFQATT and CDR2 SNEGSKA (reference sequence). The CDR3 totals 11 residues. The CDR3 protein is CSASDQDEQYF. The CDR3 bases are TGCAGTGCTAGTGATCAGGACGAGCAGTACTTC.

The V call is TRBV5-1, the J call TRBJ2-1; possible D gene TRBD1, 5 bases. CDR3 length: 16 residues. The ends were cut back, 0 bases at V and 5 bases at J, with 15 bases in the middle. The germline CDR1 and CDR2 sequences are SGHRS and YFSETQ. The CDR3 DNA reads TGCGCCAGCAGCTTGGATTCAATAGGGGAAAACAATGAGCAGTTCTTC. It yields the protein CASSLDSIGENNEQFF.

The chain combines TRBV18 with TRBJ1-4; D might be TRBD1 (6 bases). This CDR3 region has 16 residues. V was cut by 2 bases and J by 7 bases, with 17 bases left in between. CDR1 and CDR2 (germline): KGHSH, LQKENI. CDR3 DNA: TGTGCCAGCTCACCATCAGGGGCGTCCGATCCTGAAAAACTGTTTTTT. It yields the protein CASSPSGASDPEKLFF.